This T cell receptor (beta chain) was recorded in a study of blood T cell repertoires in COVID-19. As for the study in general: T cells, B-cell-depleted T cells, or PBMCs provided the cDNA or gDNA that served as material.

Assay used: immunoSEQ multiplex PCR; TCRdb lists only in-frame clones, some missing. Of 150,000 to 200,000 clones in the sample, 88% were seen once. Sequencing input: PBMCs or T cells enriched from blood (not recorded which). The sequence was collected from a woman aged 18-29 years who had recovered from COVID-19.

The chain's CDR3 is CASSASGLYNEQFF. CDR3 nucleotide sequence: TGCGCCAGCAGTGCTAGCGGGCTATACAATGAGCAGTTCTTC. The V gene is TRBV5-1, the J gene TRBJ2-1, with TRBD2 matching 8 bases. The CDR3 has 14 amino acids. V shed 5 bases, J shed 4 bases, and the junction held 5 bases outside the gene matches. Germline CDR1 SGHRS, CDR2 YFSETQ.